Reported below is one TCR beta chain. Clones were read by immunoSEQ multiplex PCR, and TCRdb kept only the in-frame ones, dropping some. This sample has about 100,000 clones; just over 90% occur once, and the top ten carry roughly 2.1%. These data originate in a study of blood T cell repertoires in COVID-19. At the level of the study: Researchers got acute and convalescent COVID-19 samples from the United States, Italy and Spain.

CDR1 is ENHRY and CDR2 is SYGVKD in the germline V gene. V lost 0 bases to trimming and J lost 6 bases, with 12 bases between them. This CDR3 is 15 amino acids long. The chain combines TRBV10-3 with TRBJ2-1, with D possibly TRBD2 on 6 matching bases. The source is a man aged 45 to 65 with active COVID-19. The sample was peripheral blood. For the CDR3, the DNA is TGTGCCATCAGTGAGTCGACTAGTTTGGGCAATGAGCAGTTCTTC. Translated, it gives CAISESTSLGNEQFF.